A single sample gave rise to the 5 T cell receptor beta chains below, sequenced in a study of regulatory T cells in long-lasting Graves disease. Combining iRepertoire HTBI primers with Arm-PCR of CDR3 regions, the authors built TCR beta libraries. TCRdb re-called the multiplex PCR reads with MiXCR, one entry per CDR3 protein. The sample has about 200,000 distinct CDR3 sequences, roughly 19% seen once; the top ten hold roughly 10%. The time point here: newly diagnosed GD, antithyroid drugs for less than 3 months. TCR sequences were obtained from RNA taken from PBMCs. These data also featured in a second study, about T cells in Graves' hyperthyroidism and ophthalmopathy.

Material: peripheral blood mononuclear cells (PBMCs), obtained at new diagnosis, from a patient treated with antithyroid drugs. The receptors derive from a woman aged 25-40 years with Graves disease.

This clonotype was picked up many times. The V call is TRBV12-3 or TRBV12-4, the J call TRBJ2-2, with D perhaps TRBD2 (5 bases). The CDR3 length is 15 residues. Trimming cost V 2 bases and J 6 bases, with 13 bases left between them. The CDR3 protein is CASSLNTGSAGELFF. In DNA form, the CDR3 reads TGTGCCAGCAGTTTAAATACGGGGTCCGCCGGGGAGCTGTTTTTT.

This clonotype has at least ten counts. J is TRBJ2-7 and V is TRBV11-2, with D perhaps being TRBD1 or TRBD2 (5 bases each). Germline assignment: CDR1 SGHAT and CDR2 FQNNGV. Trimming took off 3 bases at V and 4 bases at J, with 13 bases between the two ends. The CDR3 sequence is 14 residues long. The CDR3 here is CASSLGTEGYEQYF. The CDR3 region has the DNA TGTGCCAGCAGCTTGGGGACCGAGGGTTACGAGCAGTACTTC.

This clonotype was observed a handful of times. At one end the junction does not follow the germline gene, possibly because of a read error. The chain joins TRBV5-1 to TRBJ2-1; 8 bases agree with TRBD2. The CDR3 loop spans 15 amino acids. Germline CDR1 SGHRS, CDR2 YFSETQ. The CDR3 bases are TGCGCCAGCAGCTTGGCGGGAGGGCCCGTCAATGGGCAGTTCTTC. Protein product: CASSLAGGPVNGQFF.

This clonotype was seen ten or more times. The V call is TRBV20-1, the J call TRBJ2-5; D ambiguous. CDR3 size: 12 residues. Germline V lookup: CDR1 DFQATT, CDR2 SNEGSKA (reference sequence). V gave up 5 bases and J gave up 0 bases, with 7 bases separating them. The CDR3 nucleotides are TGCAGTGCTGCTCGATACCAAGAGACCCAGTACTTC. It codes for CSAARYQETQYF.

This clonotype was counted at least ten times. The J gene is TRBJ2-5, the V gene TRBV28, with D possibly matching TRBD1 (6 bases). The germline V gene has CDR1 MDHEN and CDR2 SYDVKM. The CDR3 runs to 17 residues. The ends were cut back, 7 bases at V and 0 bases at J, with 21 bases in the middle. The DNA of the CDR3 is TGTGCCAGCAACCTAAAGCCCAGGGGAAAGTACCAAGAGACCCAGTACTTC. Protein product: CASNLKPRGKYQETQYF.